The 19 T cell receptor beta chains given below trace back to one sample, sequenced in a study of identical twins. TCRdb redid the calling of the 5' RACE reads with MiXCR, one entry per CDR3 protein. This table holds 600,000 to 850,000 distinct CDR3 sequences, about 20% found once. These data are also associated with another study on T cells expressing NK-cell markers.

Sequencing was done on a sample of PBMCs. These TCRs come from a woman between 18 and 29 years old in good health.

This clonotype turned up a few times. The gene calls are TRBV20-1 and TRBJ2-1; 14 nucleotides line up with TRBD2. Germline V CDR1 and CDR2: DFQATT, SNEGSKA (reference sequence). CDR3 size: 18 residues. Germline trimming cut 1 base from V and 7 bases from J; bases unmatched to any gene: 12. The CDR3 loop is CSARGRGLGTSGSNEQFF. DNA for the CDR3: TGCAGTGCTAGAGGTCGGGGGTTGGGGACTAGCGGGAGTAATGAGCAGTTCTTC.

The chain links TRBV5-1 to TRBJ1-4; D unclear. V dropped 0 bases and J dropped 7 bases, with 16 bases sitting between them. Germline CDR1 and CDR2: SGHRS and YFSETQ. The CDR3 totals 16 residues. The CDR3 sequence: CASSLVPQDWGEKLFF. The DNA for the CDR3 is TGCGCCAGCAGCTTGGTTCCCCAGGACTGGGGTGAAAAACTGTTTTTT.

In its sample, this clonotype was seen a few times. This chain uses TRBV12-3 or TRBV12-4 with TRBJ1-4; D is unclear. This CDR3 is 14 amino acids long. The V and J ends lost 7 bases and 4 bases respectively, with 13 bases between them. Here the CDR3 DNA reads TGTGCCAGCACCCCGTGGGAGAGTAATGAAAAACTGTTTTTT. Its translation: CASTPWESNEKLFF.

This clonotype was counted ten times or more. The J gene is TRBJ2-6, the V gene TRBV6-5; the D is unclear. With 3 bases removed from V and 4 bases from J, the gap between germline ends came to 10 bases. Germline V gives CDR1 MNHEY, CDR2 SVGAGI. This CDR3 comprises 15 residues. The CDR3 DNA is TGTGCCAGCAGTTATTCAGGAGCAGGGGCCAACGTCCTGACTTTC. This codes for CASSYSGAGANVLTF.

The rearrangement joins TRBV5-1 to TRBJ2-3, with 9 bases matching TRBD2. With V trimmed by 0 bases and J by 3 bases, 5 bases remained unmatched. Per the germline V gene, CDR1 is SGHRS and CDR2 is YFSETQ. The CDR3 sequence is 16 residues long. For the CDR3, the DNA is TGCGCCAGCAGCTTGGTTGGCGGGGGGGTTACAGATACGCAGTATTTT. Its protein is CASSLVGGGVTDTQYF.

DNA for the CDR3: TGTGCCAGCAGCCTCTGGACTAGCGGGAGTGACGATACGCAGTATTTT. Translating gives CASSLWTSGSDDTQYF. V is TRBV3-1 and J is TRBJ2-3; 13 bases agree with TRBD2. Germline loops: CDR1 LGHDT, CDR2 YNNKEL (reference sequence). V was pared by 4 bases and J by 6 bases, with 7 bases of the junction left unmatched. The CDR3 is made up of 16 amino acids.

The chain recombines TRBV2 with TRBJ2-1; D could derive from TRBD1 or TRBD2 (5 bases each). The V end lost 4 bases, the J end lost 8 bases, and 15 bases lay between the germline ends. This CDR3 is built from 14 residues. Germline loops: CDR1 SNHLY, CDR2 FYNNEI. The CDR3 bases are TGTGCCAGCAGTGTCCTAGCCCAGGGTGATGAGCAGTTCTTC. It specifies CASSVLAQGDEQFF. The full variable domain, completed using reference TRBV2 and TRBJ2-1, is EPEVTQTPSHQVTQMGQEVILRCVPISNHLYFYWYRQILGQKVEFLVSFYNNEISEKSEIFDDQFSVERPDGSNFTLKIRSTKLEDSAMYFCASSVLAQGDEQFFGPGTRLTVL.

The sample holds a few counts of this clonotype. The CDR3 coding sequence is TGTGCCTGGAGTGTACCGCCGAGACTAGCGGGAGGGGTTGAGCAGTTCTTC. Its protein is CAWSVPPRLAGGVEQFF. This chain links TRBV30 with TRBJ2-1, with 14 bases lining up with TRBD2. The CDR3 is 17 amino acids. Trimming took 0 bases from V and 9 from J; bases not matched to a gene: 10. Germline V lookup: CDR1 GTSNPN, CDR2 SVGIG (reference sequence).

The rearrangement links TRBV10-3 to TRBJ2-3, with 11 positions matching TRBD1. The CDR3 runs to 16 residues. The ends lost 6 bases at V and 4 bases at J; junction bases unmatched: 9. The germline V gene has CDR1 ENHRY and CDR2 SYGVKD. CDR3 in amino acids: CAISRERTGGPDTQYF. The DNA of the CDR3 is TGTGCCATCAGCAGGGAGCGGACAGGGGGCCCAGATACGCAGTATTTT.

This chain uses TRBV5-6 with TRBJ1-2; tentatively, D is TRBD1 (6 bases). CDR3 length: 14 amino acids. Germline V gene sequence: CDR1 SGHDT, CDR2 YYEEEE. Trimming left V 2 bases short and J 4 bases short, with 12 bases between. In DNA, the CDR3 is TGTGCCAGCAGCTTCCCCGACAGGCTCTATGGCTACACCTTC. Its protein is CASSFPDRLYGYTF.

The chain carries TRBV6-2 or TRBV6-3 and TRBJ2-7; D is possibly TRBD1 or TRBD2 (5 bases each). The CDR3 covers 14 residues. Germline loops: CDR1 MNHEY, CDR2 SVGEGT. The V gene lost 6 bases and the J gene lost 4 bases, with 16 bases spanning the gap. CDR3 sequence reads: CASSSTEGRYEQYF. The CDR3 DNA reads TGTGCCAGCAGCTCGACAGAGGGAAGATACGAGCAGTACTTC.

The gene calls are TRBV6-5 and TRBJ2-7, with 11 bases fitting TRBD2. The length of the CDR3 is 16 residues. Germline V gene data show CDR1 as MNHEY and CDR2 as SVGAGI. The J segment lost 6 bases and the V segment lost 2 bases, leaving 9 bases of the junction unmatched. CDR3 DNA: TGTGCCAGCAGTTACACGTATCCGGGACTAGCGGTCGAGCAGTACTTC. Translated, it gives CASSYTYPGLAVEQYF.

The gene calls are TRBV5-1 and TRBJ1-1, with D possibly being TRBD1 (6 bases). The CDR3 is 16 residues long. Trimming left V 1 base short and J 0 bases short, with 13 bases between. The germline gives CDR1 SGHRS, CDR2 YFSETQ. The CDR3 coding sequence is TGCGCCAGCAGCTTGCTGCAGGGGCCCTTGAACACTGAAGCTTTCTTT. The encoded protein is CASSLLQGPLNTEAFF.

The rearrangement links TRBV29-1 to TRBJ1-2; a weak D match, TRBD1 (5 bases). Trimming took 4 bases from V and 3 from J, leaving 9 bases between them. Germline values: CDR1 SQVTM, CDR2 ANQGSEA. The length of the CDR3 is 12 residues. The CDR3 sequence is CSVGGEHYGYTF. DNA of the CDR3: TGCAGCGTTGGAGGGGAACACTATGGCTACACCTTC.

This chain uses TRBV6-1 with TRBJ2-1; 10 bases are shared with TRBD2. CDR1 and CDR2 (germline): MNHNS, SASEGT. V dropped 4 bases and J dropped 10; count of bases not matched to a gene: 7. This CDR3 has 14 residues. The CDR3 DNA reads as TGTGCCAGCAGTGGGCTAGCGGGGGATGACGAGCAGTTCTTC. This codes for CASSGLAGDDEQFF.

In its sample, this clonotype was seen a few times. The chain couples TRBV2 to TRBJ2-7, with a tentative D call TRBD2 (5 bases). The germline gives CDR1 SNHLY, CDR2 FYNNEI. The CDR3 is made up of 12 amino acids. V shed 8 bases and J shed 3 bases, with 11 bases lying between them. The CDR3: CASAGSFYEQYF. The DNA of the CDR3 is TGTGCCAGCGCGGGCAGCTTCTACGAGCAGTACTTC.

The rearrangement uses TRBV9 and TRBJ1-2; maybe TRBD1 (6 bases). In germline, CDR1 is SGDLS, CDR2 YYNGEE. Trimming shortened V by 6 bases and J by 1 base, and 10 bases separated the two germline ends. This CDR3 region has 13 residues. This CDR3 reads CASTPQGNYGYTF. The CDR3 bases are TGTGCCAGCACCCCACAGGGTAACTATGGCTACACCTTC. Using reference TRBV9 and TRBJ1-2 for the parts outside the CDR3, the full variable domain is DSGVTQTPKHLITATGQRVTLRCSPRSGDLSVYWYQQSLDQGLQFLIQYYNGEERAKGNILERFSAQQFPDLHSELNLSSLELGDSALYFCASTPQGNYGYTFGSGTRLTVV.

This clonotype was counted between two and nine times. The chain combines TRBV11-1 with TRBJ2-2, with 12 bases that match TRBD2. V lost 4 bases to trimming and J lost 2 bases; unmatched junction nucleotides: 8. Germline loops: CDR1 SGHAT, CDR2 FQDESV (reference sequence). This CDR3 spans 18 amino acids. As DNA, the CDR3 is TGTGCCAGCAGCTCCCATACTAGCGGGAGGACTAACACCGGGGAGCTGTTTTTT. Translating it yields CASSSHTSGRTNTGELFF.

The chain carries TRBV7-8 and TRBJ2-2; D not certain. The CDR3 contains 14 residues. Germline V CDR1 and CDR2: SGHVS, FQNEAQ. Trimming left V 11 bases short and J 3 bases short, with 16 bases between. The CDR3 nucleotides read TGTGCCTTTAGACGGGTTAGTGACACCGGGGAGCTGTTTTTT. It is translated as CAFRRVSDTGELFF.